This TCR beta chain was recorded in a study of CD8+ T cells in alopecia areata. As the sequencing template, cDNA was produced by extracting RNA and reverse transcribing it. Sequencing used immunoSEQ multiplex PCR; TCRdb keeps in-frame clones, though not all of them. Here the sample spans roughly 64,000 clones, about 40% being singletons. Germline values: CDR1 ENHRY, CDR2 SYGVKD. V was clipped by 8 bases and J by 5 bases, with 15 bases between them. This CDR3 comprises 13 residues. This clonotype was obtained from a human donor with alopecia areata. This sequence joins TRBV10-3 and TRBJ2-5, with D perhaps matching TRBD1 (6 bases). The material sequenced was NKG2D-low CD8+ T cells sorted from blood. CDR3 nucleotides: TGTGCCATCGGCTCAGGGGTAAGGGAGACCCAGTACTTC. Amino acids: CAIGSGVRETQYF.